This TCR beta chain is from a study of control samples from healthy donors and cancer patients. Sequenced by immunoSEQ multiplex PCR; TCRdb stores in-frame clones only, minus some. The sample has 150,000 to 200,000 clones; around 90% are singletons. Germline lookup yields CDR1 SGHDN and CDR2 FVKESK. The CDR3 runs to 16 residues. J gave up 10 bases and V 0 bases, and 8 bases lay outside the gene matches. This TCR was sampled from a man aged 25 to 40 in good health. The chain links TRBV14 to TRBJ1-6, with TRBD1 matching 8 bases. The sequenced material came from blood. The CDR3 nucleotides are TGTGCCAGCAGCCAAGACCGAAACAGGGGGGGGTCACCCCTCCACTTT. Protein sequence: CASSQDRNRGGSPLHF. Filled out from reference TRBV14 and TRBJ1-6, the complete variable domain reads EAGVTQFPSHSVIEKGQTVTLRCDPISGHDNLYWYRRVMGKEIKFLLHFVKESKQDESGMPNNRFLAERTGGTYSTLKVQPAELEDSGVYFCASSQDRNRGGSPLHFGNGTRLTVT.